Presented here are 18 T cell receptor beta chains from one specimen sequenced in a study of OX40 agonist ivuxolimab in advanced cancers. The assay was immunoSEQ multiplex PCR, and TCRdb's table has in-frame clones only and misses some. Here the sample spans 99,000 or so clones, more than 85% being singletons. This specimen was CD4+ or CD8+ T cells sorted from blood, taken in a trial of the OX40 agonist ivuxolimab. Source of these receptors: an adult with an advanced solid tumor such as melanoma, head and neck, liver or kidney cancer.

The V and J genes are TRBV7-2 and TRBJ2-5, with 9 nucleotides matching TRBD2. The CDR3 spans 16 residues. Trimming took 4 bases from V and 2 from J; bases not matched to a gene: 8. The germline V gene encodes CDR1 SGHTA and CDR2 FQGNSA. The CDR3 bases are TGTGCCAGCAGCTACGTAGCGGGAGTTAGTCAAGAGACCCAGTACTTC. Its protein product is CASSYVAGVSQETQYF.

This clone was seen only once. This sequence joins TRBV25-1 and TRBJ1-6, with D uncertain. V gave up 2 bases and J gave up 13 bases, with 15 bases separating them. Germline V gene sequence: CDR1 MGHDK, CDR2 SYGVNS. The CDR3 is 14 residues long. The CDR3 loop reads CASSERTDFLPLHF. For the CDR3, the DNA is TGTGCCAGCAGTGAAAGGACGGACTTTTTGCCCCTCCACTTT.

This chain uses TRBV15 with TRBJ2-2, with D uncertain. This CDR3 contains 15 residues. Trimming removed 1 base at V and 0 bases at J, with 6 bases between. Germline CDR1 and CDR2: LNHNV and YYDKDF (reference sequence). CDR3 bases: TGTGCCACCAGCAGAGTCGCCGCGAACACCGGGGAGCTGTTTTTT. Protein sequence: CATSRVAANTGELFF.

The rearrangement links TRBV6-5 to TRBJ1-1, with D perhaps TRBD1 (5 bases). Germline V gene data show CDR1 as MNHEY and CDR2 as SVGAGI. The CDR3 contains 14 residues. V gave up 5 bases and J gave up 0 bases, with 10 bases separating them. The CDR3 DNA reads TGTGCCAGCAGTCGAGGGGTCTTGAACACTGAAGCTTTCTTT. Protein: CASSRGVLNTEAFF.

Comments on this clone: Within the sample, other DNA sequences also encode this same CDR3. V is TRBV30 and J is TRBJ2-3, with D unresolved. Trimming removed 0 bases from V and 3 bases from J, with 1 base in between. Germline-derived CDR1 and CDR2 are GTSNPN and SVGIG (reference sequence). The CDR3 totals 11 residues. The CDR3 nucleotides are TGTGCCTGGAGTGTAACAGATACGCAGTATTTT. Translating gives CAWSVTDTQYF.

This clone has a single count. The chain employs TRBV2 and TRBJ1-1; 7 nucleotides agree with TRBD1. V lost 4 bases and J lost 11; bases outside the gene matches: 4. Germline CDR1 SNHLY, CDR2 FYNNEI. This CDR3 has 11 amino acids. The CDR3 region is CASSGTGQAFF. DNA of the CDR3: TGTGCCAGCAGTGGGACAGGTCAGGCTTTCTTT.

The V gene is TRBV10-3, the J gene TRBJ2-7; D is unresolved. Trimming took off 1 base at V and 0 bases at J, with 1 base between the two ends. The CDR3 consists of 12 residues. Germline V CDR1 and CDR2: ENHRY, SYGVKD. The DNA for the CDR3 is TGTGCCATCAGTGAGTTCTCCTACGAGCAGTACGTC. Protein: CAISEFSYEQYV.

The V gene is TRBV19, the J gene TRBJ2-3, with 7 bases identical to TRBD1. Germline trimming cut 6 bases from V and 2 bases from J; bases unmatched to any gene: 8. CDR1 and CDR2 from the germline V gene are LNHDA and SQIVND (reference sequence). There are 15 residues in the CDR3. As DNA, the CDR3 is TGTGCCAGTAGGGCCCGGGGACAGTCCACAGATACGCAGTATTTT. It specifies CASRARGQSTDTQYF. The whole variable domain, filled in from reference TRBV19 and TRBJ2-3, reads DGGITQSPKYLFRKEGQNVTLSCEQNLNHDAMYWYRQDPGQGLRLIYYSQIVNDFQKGDIAEGYSVSREKKESFPLTVTSAQKNPTAFYLCASRARGQSTDTQYFGPGTRLTVL.

The chain employs TRBV4-3 and TRBJ1-2, with unresolved D. Trimming stripped 6 bases from V and 4 bases from J, with 12 bases between. The CDR3 consists of 13 residues. Germline assignment: CDR1 LGHNA and CDR2 YSLEER. For the CDR3, the DNA is TGCGCCAGCAGACACGCCGGGTCCTATGGCTACACCTTC. Encoded protein: CASRHAGSYGYTF.

The rearrangement joins TRBV11-2 to TRBJ2-1; possible D gene TRBD1, 6 bases. Trimming cost V 5 bases and J 10 bases, with 12 bases left between them. This CDR3 comprises 12 residues. CDR1 SGHAT and CDR2 FQNNGV come from the germline V gene. CDR3 amino acids: CASSVRRGEQFF. CDR3 nucleotides: TGTGCCAGCAGCGTTCGCAGGGGAGAGCAGTTCTTC.

The chain couples TRBV7-8 to TRBJ2-1, with 16 positions matching TRBD2. This CDR3 region has 16 residues. Germline lookup yields CDR1 SGHVS and CDR2 FQNEAQ. Germline trimming cut 1 base from V and 10 bases from J; bases unmatched to any gene: 4. The CDR3 DNA reads TGTGCCAGCAGCTTAGGAGGGACTAGCGGGGGGGTCGAGCAGTTCTTC. This encodes CASSLGGTSGGVEQFF.

The chain has TRBV4-2 and TRBJ2-5, with TRBD1 identical over 10 bases. With V trimmed by 1 base and J by 5 bases, 1 base remained unmatched. Germline V CDR1 and CDR2: LGHNA, YNFKEQ. The CDR3 runs 14 residues. The CDR3 here is CASSQGQGAETQYF. As DNA, the CDR3 is TGTGCCAGCAGCCAAGGACAGGGGGCCGAGACCCAGTACTTC.

This CDR3 reads CASSEWRGLGYGYTF. The CDR3 nucleotides are TGTGCCAGCAGTGAATGGCGGGGTTTGGGCTATGGCTACACCTTC. The V and J genes are TRBV2 and TRBJ1-2, with no clear D. V shed 2 bases and J shed 4 bases, with 14 bases lying between them. This CDR3 contains 15 residues. CDR1 is SNHLY, CDR2 FYNNEI, per germline.

CDR3 nucleotides: TGTGCCAGCAGCCAAGACGACAGGGCGGGCACCATATATTTT. Encoded protein: CASSQDDRAGTIYF. V and J are TRBV4-2 and TRBJ1-3; 7 bases match TRBD1. This CDR3 is built from 14 residues. The germline V gene encodes CDR1 LGHNA and CDR2 YNFKEQ. The J segment lost 9 bases and the V segment lost 0 bases, leaving 5 bases of the junction unmatched.

This rearrangement joins TRBV28 to TRBJ1-4; unclear D gene. The CDR3 length is 15 residues. With 6 bases removed from V and 6 bases from J, the gap between germline ends came to 17 bases. The germline CDR1 and CDR2 sequences are MDHEN and SYDVKM. The CDR3 reads CASRKGRQPYEKLFF. The DNA of the CDR3 is TGTGCCAGCAGAAAAGGACGGCAGCCTTATGAAAAACTGTTTTTT.

The chain employs TRBV29-1 and TRBJ2-1, with TRBD2 matching over 13 bases. J gave up 10 bases and V 3 bases, and 12 bases lay outside the gene matches. The CDR3 consists of 16 residues. CDR1 and CDR2 from the germline V gene are SQVTM and ANQGSEA. The CDR3 region is CSVEVRTSGSVGEQFF. The DNA of the CDR3 is TGCAGCGTTGAGGTCCGGACTAGCGGGAGTGTAGGAGAGCAGTTCTTC.

This chain connects TRBV19 to TRBJ2-4, with a weak D call TRBD2 (5 bases). This CDR3 has 13 residues. V was clipped by 7 bases and J by 9 bases, with 16 bases between them. Germline CDR1 and CDR2: LNHDA and SQIVND (reference sequence). CDR3 in DNA: TGTGCCAGTACGGACTCCCACCGGAGCATTCAGTACTTC. Translated: CASTDSHRSIQYF.

The rearrangement joins TRBV13 to TRBJ1-4, with TRBD1 identical over 7 bases. Looked up from germline, CDR1 is PRHDT and CDR2 is FYEKMQ (reference sequence). This CDR3 is built from 15 residues. Trimming at V came to 3 bases and at J to 6 bases, leaving 7 bases not matched to a gene. The CDR3 sequence is CASSFTGAGDEKLFF. The CDR3 coding sequence is TGTGCCAGCAGCTTCACAGGGGCCGGGGATGAAAAACTGTTTTTT. The whole variable domain, filled in from reference TRBV13 and TRBJ1-4, reads AAGVIQSPRHLIKEKRETATLKCYPIPRHDTVYWYQQGPGQDPQFLISFYEKMQSDKGSIPDRFSAQQFSDYHSELNMSSLELGDSALYFCASSFTGAGDEKLFFGSGTQLSVL.